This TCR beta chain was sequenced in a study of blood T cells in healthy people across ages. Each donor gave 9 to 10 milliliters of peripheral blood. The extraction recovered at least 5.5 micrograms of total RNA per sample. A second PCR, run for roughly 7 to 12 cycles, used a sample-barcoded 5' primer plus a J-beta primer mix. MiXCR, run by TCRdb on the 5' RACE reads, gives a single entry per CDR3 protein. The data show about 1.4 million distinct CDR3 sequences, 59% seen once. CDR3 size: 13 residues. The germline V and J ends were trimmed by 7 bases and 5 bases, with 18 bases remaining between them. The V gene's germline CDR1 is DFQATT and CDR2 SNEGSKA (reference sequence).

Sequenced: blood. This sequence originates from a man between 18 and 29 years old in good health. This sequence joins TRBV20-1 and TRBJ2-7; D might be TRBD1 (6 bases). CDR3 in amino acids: CSGTRTVGDEQYF. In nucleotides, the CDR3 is TGCAGTGGAACAAGGACAGTCGGGGACGAGCAGTACTTC.